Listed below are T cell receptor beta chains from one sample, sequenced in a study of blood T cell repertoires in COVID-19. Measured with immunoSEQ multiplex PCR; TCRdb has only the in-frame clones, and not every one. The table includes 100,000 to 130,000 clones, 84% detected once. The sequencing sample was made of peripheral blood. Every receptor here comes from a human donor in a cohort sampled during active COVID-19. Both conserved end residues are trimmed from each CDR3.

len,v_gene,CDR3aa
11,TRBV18,ASSPGVEETQY
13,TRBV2,ASSEAFLANNEQF
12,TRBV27,ASSRSGGLETQY
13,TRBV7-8,ASRLGQGIGEKLF
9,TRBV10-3,AVTGNTEAF
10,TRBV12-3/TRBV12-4,ASSYPGNGYT
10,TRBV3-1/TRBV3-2,ASSRKENEQY
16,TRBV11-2,ASSLGDRVASGANVLT
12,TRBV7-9,ASSLRDRYNEQF
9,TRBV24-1,ATSDGYEQY
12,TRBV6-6,ASSYGSRSGEAF
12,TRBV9,ASSRQGAWTEAF
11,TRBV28,ATQGLNTGELF
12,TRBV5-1,ASRGLAVNNEQF
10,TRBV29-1,SVKTGDYGYT
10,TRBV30,AWNEAVTEAF
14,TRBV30,AWSVRRTGGSYGYT
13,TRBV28,ASSLPGVSGDTQY
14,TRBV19,ASSTSGTASYNEQF
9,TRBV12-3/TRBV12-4,ASTLQGAQF
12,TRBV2,ASSEVSSTDTQY
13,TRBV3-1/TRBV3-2,ASSQVGSGVFEQY
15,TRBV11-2,ASSLEGGLAWDNEQF
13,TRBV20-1,SASQTGGISYEQY
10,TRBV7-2,ASSPQSYEQF
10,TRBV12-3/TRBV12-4,ASSNQQMRQF
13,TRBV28,ASSLMTGHNSPLH
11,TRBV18,ASSPSSGYEQY
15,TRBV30,AWSDPSKSGNQETQY
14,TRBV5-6,ASSHVAVRSYNEQF
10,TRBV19,ASSIAGETQY
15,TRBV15,ATSRDLRQGGRETQY
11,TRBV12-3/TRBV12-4,ASSRGGNTEAF
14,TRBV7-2,ASSPRQGARTGELF
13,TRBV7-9,ASSLSGDYNEKLF
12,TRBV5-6,ASSLDPTALGYT
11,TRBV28,ASRNSAGQPQH
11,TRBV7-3,ASSLSGNTEAF
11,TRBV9,ASRDDSVGKLF
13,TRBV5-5,ASSPPGLQNNEQF
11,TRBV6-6,ASRRTGGNEQF
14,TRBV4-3,ASSPLGQSGANVLT
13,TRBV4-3,ASSQGQGSGYGYT
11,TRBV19,ASNIVSGGELF
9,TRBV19,ASSIFEEAF